A single sample is the source of the 5 T cell receptor beta chains below, sequenced in a study of blood T cell repertoires in COVID-19. Sequencing was performed with immunoSEQ multiplex PCR; in TCRdb, only in-frame clones are kept and a portion is missing. This repertoire shows a few hundred thousand clones, about 91% found once; its top ten account for 9.5%. Material: PBMCs or T cells enriched from blood (not recorded which). Receptors originate from a woman aged 40 to 50 who had recovered from COVID-19.

The chain links TRBV29-1 to TRBJ1-1; TRBD1 matches 8 bases. With 4 bases clipped from V and 8 bases from J, the junction kept 6 bases outside the gene matches. The CDR3 has 12 amino acids. Looked up from germline, CDR1 is SQVTM and CDR2 is ANQGSEA. CDR3 in amino acids: CSVGDRDREAFF. DNA of the CDR3: TGCAGCGTTGGAGACCGGGACAGGGAAGCTTTCTTT.

The chain employs TRBV7-6 and TRBJ2-7; maybe TRBD2 (6 bases). There are 15 residues in the CDR3. Germline CDR1 reads SGHVS; CDR2 reads FNYEAQ. Trimming removed 5 bases at V and 0 bases at J, with 14 bases between. The CDR3, as DNA: TGTGCCAGCAGCCCCGGTGGGGGGATCTCCTACGAGCAGTACTTC. Translation gives CASSPGGGISYEQYF.

CDR3 residues: CASSFPGQTYYGYTF. CDR3 coding DNA: TGTGCCAGCAGCTTCCCGGGACAGACCTACTATGGCTACACCTTC. This rearrangement joins TRBV11-2 to TRBJ1-2; TRBD1 aligns across 7 bases. This CDR3 is 15 amino acids long. V shed 3 bases, J shed 3 bases, and the junction held 7 bases outside the gene matches. Germline values: CDR1 SGHAT, CDR2 FQNNGV. The variable domain in full, with the rest retrieved from reference TRBV11-2 and TRBJ1-2, is EAGVAQSPRYKIIEKRQSVAFWCNPISGHATLYWYQQILGQGPKLLIQFQNNGVVDDSQLPKDRFSAERLKGVDSTLKIQPAKLEDSAVYLCASSFPGQTYYGYTFGSGTRLTVV.

V is TRBV7-2 and J is TRBJ2-7, with D possibly being TRBD2 (5 bases). This CDR3 is built from 14 residues. Per the germline V gene, CDR1 is SGHTA and CDR2 is FQGNSA. V shed 4 bases and J shed 2 bases, with 12 bases lying between them. CDR3 sequence: CASSSAGMAYEQYF. The CDR3 coding sequence is TGTGCCAGCAGCTCGGCCGGGATGGCCTACGAGCAGTACTTC.

The chain employs TRBV4-2 and TRBJ2-2, with D maybe TRBD1 (5 bases). Germline-derived CDR1 and CDR2 are LGHNA and YNFKEQ. Trimming pared 0 bases from V and 2 bases from J, leaving 10 bases between. This CDR3 region has 16 residues. Written as DNA, the CDR3 is TGTGCCAGCAGCCAAGAAGGCAGGGCAAACACCGGGGAGCTGTTTTTT. Protein: CASSQEGRANTGELFF.